This T cell receptor (beta chain) was identified during a study of CD8+ T cells in alopecia areata. About the study: Scoring of treated patients' severity used the percentage of affected scalp area.

Looked up from germline, CDR1 is SEHNR and CDR2 is FQNEAQ (reference sequence). The CDR3 sequence is 12 residues long. V gave up 8 bases and J gave up 4 bases, with 12 bases separating them. The sample's treatment: oral pan-JAK inhibitor, 5-10 mg twice daily. The sequencing template was cDNA reverse transcribed from extracted RNA. Sequencing was performed with immunoSEQ multiplex PCR; in TCRdb, only in-frame clones are kept and a portion is missing. The sample shows approximately 180,000 clones, 60% of them seen only once. The genes are TRBV7-9 and TRBJ2-7, with D possibly being TRBD1 (6 bases). The sample here was CD4+ T cells sorted from blood, taken at week 24, from a patient treated with tofacitinib. The receptor comes from a human donor with alopecia areata. The CDR3 DNA follows: TGTGCCAGCGGGGGACAAATATACGAGCAGTACTTC. This codes for CASGGQIYEQYF.